These T cell receptor beta chains were read from a single sample in a study of shared clonotypes between healthy human individuals. TCRdb's copy holds only in-frame clones and misses some; the assay was immunoSEQ multiplex PCR. This sample has some 1 million clones, with roughly 80% found just once. Sequencing was performed on memory CD4+ T cells sorted from blood. Receptors were obtained from a man between 18 and 35 years old in good health. The conserved cysteine and the conserved F or W are not part of the CDR3 here.

>TRBJ2-1|TRBV7-8
ASSLRASGSGEQF
>TRBJ1-5|TRBV11-2
ASSLDLTENQPQH
>TRBJ1-2|TRBV27
ASSLAPDSRSSGYT
>TRBJ1-6|TRBV30
AWSPFRPTGFSPLH
>TRBJ2-1|TRBV7-9
ASSLVASKGSYNEQF
>TRBJ1-4|TRBV2
ASLRDRNNEGKLF
>TRBJ1-1|TRBV18
ASSPRRDRMNTEAF
>TRBJ1-2|TRBV28
ASSPPDHYGYT
>TRBJ1-4|TRBV7-9
ASSLEGQDQKLF
>TRBJ1-2|TRBV29-1
SALGRANYGYT
>TRBJ2-2|TRBV6-5
ASSYENRATGELF
>TRBJ1-1|TRBV7-9
ASSFGNENTEAF
>TRBJ1-2|TRBV5-1
ASSLAGRSGYT
>TRBJ2-3|TRBV5-1
ASSKGQGVTTSTDTQY
>TRBJ2-1|TRBV5-1
ASSDQGASYNEQF
>TRBJ2-2|TRBV19
ASSSRQEGTGELF
>TRBJ2-1|TRBV6-1
ASSEAGHNEQF
>TRBJ1-2|TRBV19
ASSPQGANYGYT
>TRBJ2-1|TRBV5-5
ASSLGQGGYNEQF
>TRBJ2-3|TRBV6-1
ASSLNSYTDTQY
>TRBJ2-7|TRBV7-2
ASSARDRGQYEQY
>TRBJ2-5|TRBV10-3
ATNKGSEQETQY
>.|TRBV29-1
SVEGQGGEQY
>TRBJ2-5|TRBV4-2
ASSQGQGVRETQY
>TRBJ2-7|TRBV5-1
ASSSHLTGVAYEQY
>TRBJ2-3|TRBV11-2
ASSFQLAGTDTQY
>TRBJ2-5|TRBV7-8
ATHEETQY
>TRBJ1-1|TRBV5-1
ASSLLGQGRTEAF
>TRBJ2-5|TRBV7-2
ASSLGMMETQY
>TRBJ2-4|TRBV6-1
ASSEALGGGKLTKNIQY
>TRBJ1-1|TRBV5-4
ASSEDSSNTEAF
>TRBJ1-1|TRBV4-1
ASSQRGGDKAF
>TRBJ1-1|TRBV4-1
ASSPGQGNTEAF
>TRBJ1-2|TRBV2
ASIFGQGAYGYT
>TRBJ2-3|TRBV5-1
ASSLSGGGAADTQY
>TRBJ2-2|TRBV11-2
ASSFQHIGAGELF
>TRBJ1-4|TRBV4-2
ASSQGGMGEKLF
>TRBJ2-3|TRBV11-2
ASSLMGQGRDTQY
>TRBJ1-2|TRBV7-8
ASSVQGSDYGYT
>TRBJ2-3|TRBV15
ATSRGGPTDTQY
>TRBJ2-7|TRBV10-3
AIRASGTSSYEQY
>TRBJ2-7|TRBV7-8
ASSARPNYYEQY
>TRBJ2-7|TRBV5-6
ASSLGLAGGWYEQY
>TRBJ2-2|TRBV19
ASSIGNTGELF
>TRBJ2-3|TRBV10-3
AISESRTSTDTQY
>TRBJ2-1|TRBV2
ASTHPLHNEQF
>TRBJ2-2|TRBV30
AWDTNTGELF
>TRBJ1-2|TRBV6-6
ASTSSDLNGYT
>TRBJ2-7|TRBV6-5
ASRTIGDEQY
>TRBJ1-6|TRBV6-1
ASSEGTGLPLH
>TRBJ2-7|TRBV5-1
ASSLGYRSYEQY
>TRBJ1-2|TRBV6-1
ASSEGQNLYGYT
>TRBJ1-6|TRBV18
ASSPQPGQSASPLH
>TRBJ1-6|TRBV28
ASSQEGGFNSPLH
>TRBJ2-3|TRBV19
ASRIAGSTDTQY